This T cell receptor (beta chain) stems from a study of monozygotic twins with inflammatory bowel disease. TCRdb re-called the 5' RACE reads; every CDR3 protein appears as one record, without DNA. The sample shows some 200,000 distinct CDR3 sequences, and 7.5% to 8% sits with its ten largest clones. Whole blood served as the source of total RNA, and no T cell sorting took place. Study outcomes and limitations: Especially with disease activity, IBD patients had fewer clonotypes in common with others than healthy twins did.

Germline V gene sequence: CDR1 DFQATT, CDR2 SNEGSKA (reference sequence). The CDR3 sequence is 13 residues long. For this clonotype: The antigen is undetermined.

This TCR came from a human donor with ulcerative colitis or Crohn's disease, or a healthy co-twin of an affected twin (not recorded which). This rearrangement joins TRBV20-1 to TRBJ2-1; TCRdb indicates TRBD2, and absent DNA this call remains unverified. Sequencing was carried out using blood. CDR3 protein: CSAQLAASNKQFF.